The 5 T cell receptor beta chains presented below share a single source sample, sequenced in a study of T cell responses to AZD1222 COVID-19 vaccine. TCRdb's table, derived via immunoSEQ multiplex PCR, lists solely in-frame clones and lacks some. Altogether 130,000 or so clones are present, 80% to 95% being singletons, with the ten largest covering 4.2%. The starting material was peripheral blood, obtained 28 days after the second dose of the MenACWY control vaccine. Every receptor here comes from an adult who received the MenACWY meningococcal vaccine as a control.

This chain links TRBV27 with TRBJ1-1; D may be TRBD1 (5 bases). V lost 6 bases to trimming and J lost 5 bases, with 13 bases between them. Germline CDR1 and CDR2: MNHEY and SMNVEV (reference sequence). The CDR3 spans 13 residues. The CDR3 DNA reads TGTGCCAGCAGCCTAGAGCGGGGGACTGAAGCTTTCTTT. Its translation: CASSLERGTEAFF.

This chain connects TRBV28 to TRBJ1-4; unclear D gene. CDR3 length: 12 residues. V shed 3 bases and J shed 14 bases, with 13 bases lying between them. The germline V gene encodes CDR1 MDHEN and CDR2 SYDVKM. The CDR3 loop reads CASSLNWGGLFF. As DNA, the CDR3 is TGTGCCAGCAGTTTGAACTGGGGTGGTCTGTTTTTT.

The chain recombines TRBV14 with TRBJ2-5; the match to TRBD2 covers 14 bases. Per the germline V gene, CDR1 is SGHDN and CDR2 is FVKESK. J was trimmed by 6 bases and V by 5 bases; bases with no gene match: 8. This CDR3 spans 16 amino acids. The CDR3 nucleotides are TGTGCCAGCAGCTCGACGGGACTAGCGGGAGTTCAGACCCAGTACTTC. It is translated as CASSSTGLAGVQTQYF.

The gene calls are TRBV15 and TRBJ1-2, with 7 bases aligning to TRBD1. Trimming at V came to 3 bases and at J to 8 bases, leaving 12 bases not matched to a gene. The CDR3 consists of 15 residues. CDR1 is LNHNV and CDR2 is YYDKDF in the germline V gene (reference sequence). The CDR3 DNA follows: TGTGCCACCAGCAGGGCTGAGACAGGGCGAGGGGGCTACACCTTC. Protein: CATSRAETGRGGYTF.

This chain links TRBV27 with TRBJ2-7; 9 bases fit TRBD1. The CDR3 spans 14 residues. Germline V gives CDR1 MNHEY, CDR2 SMNVEV (reference sequence). Trimming removed 5 bases from V and 3 bases from J; junction bases left unmatched: 5. CDR3 loop: CASSVTGGLYEQYF. CDR3 DNA sequence: TGTGCCAGCAGTGTGACAGGGGGTCTCTACGAGCAGTACTTC.